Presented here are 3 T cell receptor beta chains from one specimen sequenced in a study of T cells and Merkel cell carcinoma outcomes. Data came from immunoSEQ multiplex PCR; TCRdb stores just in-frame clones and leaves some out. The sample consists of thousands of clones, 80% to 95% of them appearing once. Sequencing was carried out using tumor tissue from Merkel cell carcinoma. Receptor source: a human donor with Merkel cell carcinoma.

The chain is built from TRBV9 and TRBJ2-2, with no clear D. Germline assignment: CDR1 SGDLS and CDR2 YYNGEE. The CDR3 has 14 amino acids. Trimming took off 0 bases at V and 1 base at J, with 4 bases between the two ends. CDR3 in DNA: TGTGCCAGCAGCGTAGGTCAGAACACCGGGGAGCTGTTTTTT. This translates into CASSVGQNTGELFF.

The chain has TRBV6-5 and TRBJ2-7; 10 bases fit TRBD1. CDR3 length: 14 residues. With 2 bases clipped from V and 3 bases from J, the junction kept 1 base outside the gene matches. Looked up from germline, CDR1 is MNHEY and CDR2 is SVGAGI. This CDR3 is CASSYGQGDYEQYF. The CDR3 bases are TGTGCCAGCAGTTACGGACAGGGGGACTACGAGCAGTACTTC.

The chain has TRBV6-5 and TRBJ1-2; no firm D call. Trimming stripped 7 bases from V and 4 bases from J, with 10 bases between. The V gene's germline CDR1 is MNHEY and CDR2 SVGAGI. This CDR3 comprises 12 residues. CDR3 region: CASTAMGYGYTF. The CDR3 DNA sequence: TGTGCCAGCACCGCTATGGGCTATGGCTACACCTTC.